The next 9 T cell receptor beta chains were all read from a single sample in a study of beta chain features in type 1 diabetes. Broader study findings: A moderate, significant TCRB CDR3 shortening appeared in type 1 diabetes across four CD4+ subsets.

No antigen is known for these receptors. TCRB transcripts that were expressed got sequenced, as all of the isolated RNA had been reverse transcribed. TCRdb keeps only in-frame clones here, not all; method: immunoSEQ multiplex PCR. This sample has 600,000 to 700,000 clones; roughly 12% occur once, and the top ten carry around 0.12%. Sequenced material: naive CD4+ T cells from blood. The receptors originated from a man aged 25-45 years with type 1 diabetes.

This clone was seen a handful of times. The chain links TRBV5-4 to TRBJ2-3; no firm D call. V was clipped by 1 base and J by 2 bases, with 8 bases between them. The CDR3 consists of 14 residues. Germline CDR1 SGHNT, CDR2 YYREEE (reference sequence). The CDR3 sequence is CASSLFDFTDTQYF. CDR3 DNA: TGTGCCAGCAGCTTGTTCGATTTCACAGATACGCAGTATTTT.

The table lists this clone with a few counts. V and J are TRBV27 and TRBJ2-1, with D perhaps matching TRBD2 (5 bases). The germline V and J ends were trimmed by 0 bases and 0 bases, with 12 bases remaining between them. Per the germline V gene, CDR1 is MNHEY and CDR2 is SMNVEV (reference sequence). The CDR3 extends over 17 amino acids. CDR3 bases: TGTGCCAGCAGTTTATCGTCTCTAGAGGGCTCCTACAATGAGCAGTTCTTC. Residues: CASSLSSLEGSYNEQFF.

The CDR3: CASSLDSYEQYF. DNA of the CDR3: TGTGCCAGCAGCCTGGACAGCTACGAGCAGTACTTC. The chain joins TRBV11-1 to TRBJ2-7; D possibly corresponds to TRBD1 (6 bases). CDR3 length: 12 amino acids. The V end lost 5 bases, the J end lost 3 bases, and 8 bases lay between the germline ends. Germline V lookup: CDR1 SGHAT, CDR2 FQDESV (reference sequence).

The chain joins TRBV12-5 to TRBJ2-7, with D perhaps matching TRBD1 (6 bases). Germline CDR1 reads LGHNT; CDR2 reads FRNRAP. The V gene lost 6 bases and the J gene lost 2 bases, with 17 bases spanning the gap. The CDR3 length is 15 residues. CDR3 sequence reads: CASGPGQTNPYEQYF. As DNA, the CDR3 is TGTGCTAGTGGCCCTGGACAGACAAATCCCTACGAGCAGTACTTC. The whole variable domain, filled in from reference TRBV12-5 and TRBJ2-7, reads DARVTQTPRHKVTEMGQEVTMRCQPILGHNTVFWYRQTMMQGLELLAYFRNRAPLDDSGMPKDRFSAEMPDATLATLKIQPSEPRDSAVYFCASGPGQTNPYEQYFGPGTRLTVT.

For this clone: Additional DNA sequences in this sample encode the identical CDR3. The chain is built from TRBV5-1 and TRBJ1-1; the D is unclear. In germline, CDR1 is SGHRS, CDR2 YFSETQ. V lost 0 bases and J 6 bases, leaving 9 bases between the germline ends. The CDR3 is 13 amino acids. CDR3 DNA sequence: TGCGCCAGCAGCTTGGACCGTGGCGCTGAAGCTTTCTTT. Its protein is CASSLDRGAEAFF.

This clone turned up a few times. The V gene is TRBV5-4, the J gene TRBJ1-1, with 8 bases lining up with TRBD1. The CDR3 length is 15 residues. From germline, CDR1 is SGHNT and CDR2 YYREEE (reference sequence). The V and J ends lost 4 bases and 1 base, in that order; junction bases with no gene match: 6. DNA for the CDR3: TGTGCCAGCAGCATCCAGGGGGCAGGGAACACTGAAGCTTTCTTT. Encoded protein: CASSIQGAGNTEAFF.

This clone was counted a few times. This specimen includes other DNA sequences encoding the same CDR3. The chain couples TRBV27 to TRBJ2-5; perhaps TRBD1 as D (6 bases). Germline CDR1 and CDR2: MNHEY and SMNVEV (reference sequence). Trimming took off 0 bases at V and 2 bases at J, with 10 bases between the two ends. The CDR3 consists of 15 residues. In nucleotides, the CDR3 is TGTGCCAGCAGTTTATCGCGGCAGGGGCAAGAGACCCAGTACTTC. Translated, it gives CASSLSRQGQETQYF.

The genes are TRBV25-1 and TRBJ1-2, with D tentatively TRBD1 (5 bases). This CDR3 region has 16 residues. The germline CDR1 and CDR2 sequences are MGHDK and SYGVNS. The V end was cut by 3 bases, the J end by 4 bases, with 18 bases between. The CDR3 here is CASSDPGAASVYGYTF. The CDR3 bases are TGTGCCAGCAGTGACCCCGGGGCAGCAAGTGTCTATGGCTACACCTTC.

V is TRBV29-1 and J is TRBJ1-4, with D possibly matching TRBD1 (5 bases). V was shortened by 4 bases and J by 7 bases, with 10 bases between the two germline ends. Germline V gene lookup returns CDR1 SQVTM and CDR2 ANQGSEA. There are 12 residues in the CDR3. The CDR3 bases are TGCAGCGTTGCAGGGAGGGGTGAAAAACTGTTTTTT. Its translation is CSVAGRGEKLFF.